Following are 24 T cell receptor beta chains from one sample sequenced in a study of cytomegalovirus exposure and HLA in healthy donors. Use of 60 Vbeta and 13 Jbeta primers characterized the PCR. Profiled with immunoSEQ multiplex PCR; TCRdb holds only in-frame clones, not every one. In the table there are 170,000 or so clones, approximately 80% of which are singletons. Sequencing input: PBMCs. All receptors come from a woman aged 50 to 60 in good health and CMV-seronegative.

The chain uses TRBV6-1 and TRBJ1-1; no reliable D call. The CDR3 sequence is 12 residues long. Between the trimmed V and J ends, which lost 5 bases and 4 bases, there was a span of 8 bases. Germline V gives CDR1 MNHNS, CDR2 SASEGT. This CDR3 is CASSPRVTEAFF. The CDR3 DNA sequence: TGTGCCAGCAGTCCCCGGGTCACTGAAGCTTTCTTT.

This clone was counted a few times. This chain joins TRBV5-4 and TRBJ1-1; no definite D call. Germline CDR1 and CDR2: SGHNT and YYREEE (reference sequence). The CDR3 totals 15 residues. V shed 0 bases and J shed 0 bases, with 9 bases lying between them. CDR3 residues: CASSLAATMNTEAFF. The CDR3 coding sequence is TGTGCCAGCAGCTTGGCTGCAACAATGAACACTGAAGCTTTCTTT.

This sequence joins TRBV19 and TRBJ2-2; 7 bases agree with TRBD2. V trimming: 8 bases; J trimming: 4 bases; junction bases outside the gene matches: 10. Germline V lookup: CDR1 LNHDA, CDR2 SQIVND (reference sequence). The CDR3 has 15 residues. The CDR3 DNA is TGTGCCAGTCGATGGGGGGGAGACCTCACCGGGGAGCTGTTTTTT. Translating gives CASRWGGDLTGELFF.

The CDR3 sequence is CASRGQGTGDQPQHF. CDR3 nucleotide sequence: TGTGCCAGCAGGGGACAGGGGACCGGGGATCAGCCCCAGCATTTT. The rearrangement uses TRBV6-6 and TRBJ1-5; 10 nucleotides match TRBD1. Germline V CDR1 and CDR2: MNHNY, SVGAGI (reference sequence). The CDR3 totals 15 residues. V lost 6 bases to trimming and J lost 5 bases; unmatched junction nucleotides: 7.

The chain recombines TRBV7-8 with TRBJ1-3, with D possibly being TRBD1 (5 bases). Trimming stripped 2 bases from V and 1 base from J, with 15 bases between. Germline CDR1 and CDR2: SGHVS and FQNEAQ. There are 17 residues in the CDR3. The CDR3 bases are TGTGCCAGCAGCTTACAGGGACTCTTGGGATCTGGAAACACCATATATTTT. Protein product: CASSLQGLLGSGNTIYF.

The chain recombines TRBV5-6 with TRBJ1-1, with 8 bases matching TRBD1. This CDR3 has 15 amino acids. CDR1 is SGHDT and CDR2 is YYEEEE in the germline V gene. V lost 0 bases and J lost 4; bases outside the gene matches: 5. The CDR3 loop reads CASSLVLGQGTEAFF. For the CDR3, the DNA is TGTGCCAGCAGCTTGGTACTCGGACAGGGCACTGAAGCTTTCTTT.

V gene TRBV7-9 combines with J gene TRBJ2-1; weak D call: TRBD1 (8 bases). Deletions cut 5 bases from V and 10 bases from J, with 21 bases between. The germline CDR1 and CDR2 sequences are SEHNR and FQNEAQ (reference sequence). This CDR3 has 15 residues. The CDR3 sequence: CASSAWTGWEGEQFF. Here the CDR3 DNA reads TGTGCCAGCAGCGCGTGGACAGGGTGGGAGGGGGAGCAGTTCTTC.

CDR3 in amino acids: CASSLPRLAGYQETQYF. As DNA, the CDR3 is TGTGCCAGCAGCCTCCCCAGACTAGCGGGGTACCAAGAGACCCAGTACTTC. The J gene is TRBJ2-5, the V gene TRBV7-2; 11 bases are a match to TRBD2. With 5 bases clipped from V and 0 bases from J, the junction kept 8 bases outside the gene matches. The length of the CDR3 is 17 residues. Germline V lookup: CDR1 SGHTA, CDR2 FQGNSA.

This chain links TRBV29-1 with TRBJ1-1; possible D gene TRBD1, 5 bases. Germline V gene sequence: CDR1 SQVTM, CDR2 ANQGSEA. This CDR3 spans 13 amino acids. V dropped 2 bases and J dropped 4 bases, with 11 bases sitting between them. For the CDR3, the DNA is TGCAGCGTTGAACCCCAGGGTAGCACTGAAGCTTTCTTT. Protein: CSVEPQGSTEAFF.

V is TRBV28 and J is TRBJ2-3, with 8 nucleotides matching TRBD2. Germline-derived CDR1 and CDR2 are MDHEN and SYDVKM. V gave up 5 bases and J gave up 2 bases; unmatched junction bases: 9. This CDR3 has 16 amino acids. CDR3 sequence reads: CASSGWGSGTTDTQYF. The CDR3 bases are TGTGCCAGCAGTGGCTGGGGTAGCGGGACCACAGATACGCAGTATTTT.

This sequence joins TRBV9 and TRBJ1-4; D remains unclear. This CDR3 spans 16 amino acids. The germline V gene encodes CDR1 SGDLS and CDR2 YYNGEE. Trimming removed 0 bases at V and 0 bases at J, with 9 bases between. This chain's CDR3 is CASSVDTGTTNEKLFF. The CDR3 DNA reads TGTGCCAGCAGCGTAGATACCGGGACAACTAATGAAAAACTGTTTTTT.

The chain employs TRBV7-9 and TRBJ1-1; D gene unclear. The CDR3 runs 16 residues. V lost 5 bases, J lost 4 bases, and 20 bases lay in between. The germline gives CDR1 SEHNR, CDR2 FQNEAQ (reference sequence). The CDR3 is CASSPRGGLMITEAFF. The CDR3 DNA sequence: TGTGCCAGCAGCCCCCGGGGAGGTCTCATGATCACTGAAGCTTTCTTT.

About this clone: The junction and the germline gene differ at one end; a read error may be behind it. The chain uses TRBV20-1 and TRBJ2-3; TRBD1 matches 12 bases. The germline V gene encodes CDR1 DFQATT and CDR2 SNEGSKA (reference sequence). This CDR3 is built from 11 residues. Written as DNA, the CDR3 is TGCAGTGCTACCCGGGACAGGGGGCTCGGTTTT. This gives the protein CSATRDRGLGF.

The V and J genes are TRBV4-3 and TRBJ2-3, with 9 bases aligning to TRBD2. Germline trimming cut 3 bases from V and 4 bases from J; bases unmatched to any gene: 5. The CDR3 totals 15 residues. Looked up from germline, CDR1 is LGHNA and CDR2 is YSLEER. The CDR3 nucleotides are TGCGCCAGCAGCCAGCGGGGGGGCCTCTCAGATACGCAGTATTTT. This encodes CASSQRGGLSDTQYF.

This clone appeared once. The chain links TRBV21-1 to TRBJ1-2; the table names TRBD1, a call not compared with the DNA. TRBV21-1 is assigned pseudogene status. This CDR3 region has 18 residues. The CDR3 reads CASSHQQRECTGTYGYTF. Written as DNA, the CDR3 is TGTGCCAGCAGCCACCAGCAAAGGGAGTGTACAGGGACCTATGGCTACACCTTC.

The chain links TRBV5-8 to TRBJ2-7; TRBD1 matches 7 bases. The J segment lost 4 bases and the V segment lost 5 bases, leaving 6 bases of the junction unmatched. Germline loops: CDR1 SGHTS, CDR2 YDEGEE. This CDR3 spans 13 amino acids. The CDR3 protein is CASRKTGKYEQYF. The CDR3 DNA is TGTGCCAGCAGAAAGACAGGGAAATACGAGCAGTACTTC.

The J gene is TRBJ2-1, the V gene TRBV7-8, with 7 bases aligning to TRBD2. The CDR3 is 15 residues long. The V segment lost 5 bases and the J segment 1 base; nucleotides outside the gene matches: 5. In germline, CDR1 is SGHVS, CDR2 FQNEAQ. The CDR3 DNA sequence: TGTGCCAGCAGCCATGGGGAGGGGTCCTACAATGAGCAGTTCTTC. Amino acid sequence: CASSHGEGSYNEQFF.

The J gene is TRBJ2-1, the V gene TRBV5-1; 8 nucleotides agree with TRBD2. With V trimmed by 9 bases and J by 8 bases, 13 bases remained unmatched. CDR3 size: 14 residues. CDR1 and CDR2 from the germline V gene are SGHRS and YFSETQ. For the CDR3, the DNA is TGCGCCACCAGGACTAGCCAAGAATGGGATGAGCAGTTCTTC. Its protein is CATRTSQEWDEQFF.

This clone was counted between two and nine times. The chain has TRBV5-4 and TRBJ2-3; D perhaps matches TRBD1 (6 bases). Per germline, CDR1 SGHNT and CDR2 YYREEE (reference sequence). Trimming pared 6 bases from V and 1 base from J, leaving 12 bases between. The CDR3 is 14 residues long. CDR3 sequence (DNA): TGTGCCAGCACCAAAGAGGGGGGCACAGATACGCAGTATTTT. This gives the protein CASTKEGGTDTQYF.

The chain links TRBV25-1 to TRBJ2-3; TRBD1 might be the D (6 bases). Germline loops: CDR1 MGHDK, CDR2 SYGVNS. The CDR3 has 13 residues. Trimming pared 6 bases from V and 2 bases from J, leaving 9 bases between. The CDR3 sequence: CASRQGSTDTQYF. CDR3 nucleotides: TGTGCCAGCAGACAGGGATCCACAGATACGCAGTATTTT.

The rearrangement uses TRBV5-6 and TRBJ1-2; D is unclear. V lost 1 base to trimming and J lost 2 bases, with 15 bases between them. Germline values: CDR1 SGHDT, CDR2 YYEEEE. The CDR3 spans 16 residues. CDR3 DNA sequence: TGTGCCAGCAGCTTGTGGTGGGCCCTTGGGAACTATGGCTACACCTTC. Protein: CASSLWWALGNYGYTF.

V and J are TRBV2 and TRBJ1-1; maybe TRBD1 (5 bases). Trimming took 6 bases from V and 1 from J, leaving 15 bases between them. Germline V lookup: CDR1 SNHLY, CDR2 FYNNEI. The CDR3 is 15 residues long. DNA of the CDR3: TGTGCCAGCAGCCAAGGGGTGTGGGGGAACACTGAAGCTTTCTTT. Protein: CASSQGVWGNTEAFF. Drawing the rest from reference TRBV2 and TRBJ1-1, the complete variable domain is EPEVTQTPSHQVTQMGQEVILRCVPISNHLYFYWYRQILGQKVEFLVSFYNNEISEKSEIFDDQFSVERPDGSNFTLKIRSTKLEDSAMYFCASSQGVWGNTEAFFGQGTRLTVV.

The chain uses TRBV19 and TRBJ2-3, with a possible D match to TRBD2 (5 bases). Looked up from germline, CDR1 is LNHDA and CDR2 is SQIVND (reference sequence). The CDR3 runs to 14 residues. Trimming removed 2 bases at V and 5 bases at J, with 11 bases between. The CDR3 here is CASSITTRQDTQYF. DNA for the CDR3: TGTGCCAGTAGTATAACCACTAGGCAAGATACGCAGTATTTT.

This clone was recorded a few times. The rearrangement uses TRBV28 and TRBJ1-4; 7 bases align to TRBD1. Germline V gives CDR1 MDHEN, CDR2 SYDVKM. Trimming at V came to 7 bases and at J to 4 bases, leaving 6 bases not matched to a gene. The CDR3 loop spans 14 amino acids. CDR3 sequence: CASNRGRSNEKLFF. For the CDR3, the DNA is TGTGCCAGCAATAGGGGGCGGAGTAATGAAAAACTGTTTTTT.